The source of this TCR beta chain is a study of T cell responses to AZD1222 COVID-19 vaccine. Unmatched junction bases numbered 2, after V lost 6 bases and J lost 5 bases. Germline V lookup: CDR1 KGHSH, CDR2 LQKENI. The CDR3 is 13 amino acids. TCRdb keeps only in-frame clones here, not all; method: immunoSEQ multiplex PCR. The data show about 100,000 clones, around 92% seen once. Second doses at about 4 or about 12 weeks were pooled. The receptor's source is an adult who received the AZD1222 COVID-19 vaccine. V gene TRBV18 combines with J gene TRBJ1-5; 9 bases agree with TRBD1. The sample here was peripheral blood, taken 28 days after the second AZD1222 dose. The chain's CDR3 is CASSGTGYQPQHF. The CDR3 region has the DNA TGTGCCAGCTCGGGGACAGGGTATCAGCCCCAGCATTTT. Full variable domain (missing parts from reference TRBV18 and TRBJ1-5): NAGVMQNPRHLVRRRGQEARLRCSPMKGHSHVYWYRQLPEEGLKFMVYLQKENIIDESGMPKERFSAEFPKEGPSILRIQQVVRGDSAAYFCASSGTGYQPQHFGDGTRLSIL.